The 20 T cell receptor beta chains below all came from one sample that was sequenced in a study of T cells after yellow fever vaccination. TCRdb reprocessed the 5' RACE reads with MiXCR, giving one entry per CDR3 protein. This repertoire shows 510,000 or so distinct CDR3 sequences, around 21% found once; its top ten account for approximately 14%. The sequencing used PBMCs, collected 15 days after the yellow fever booster vaccination. The receptors were gathered from a man in his thirties or forties who received the YFV17D yellow fever vaccine.

The V call is TRBV5-1, the J call TRBJ2-5; D gene ambiguous. V was cut by 5 bases and J by 5 bases, with 13 bases left in between. The CDR3 has 13 residues. Germline loops: CDR1 SGHRS, CDR2 YFSETQ. DNA of the CDR3: TGCGCCAGCAGTTATAATTTGGAGGAGACCCAGTACTTC. Amino acid sequence: CASSYNLEETQYF.

J is TRBJ1-1 and V is TRBV5-1; D unclear. CDR1 and CDR2 (germline): SGHRS, YFSETQ. The CDR3 loop spans 13 amino acids. Trimming stripped 6 bases from V and 1 base from J, with 10 bases between. The CDR3 sequence: CASTIAENTEAFF. Here the CDR3 DNA reads TGCGCCAGCACTATCGCAGAGAACACTGAAGCTTTCTTT.

The J gene is TRBJ2-7, the V gene TRBV5-1; possible D gene TRBD1, 5 bases. The V gene's germline CDR1 is SGHRS and CDR2 YFSETQ. V lost 3 bases, J lost 7 bases, and 14 bases lay in between. There are 13 residues in the CDR3. CDR3 sequence (DNA): TGCGCCAGCAGCTCCTTGACAGCCTTGGAGCAGTACTTC. This sequence encodes CASSSLTALEQYF. Full variable domain (outside the CDR3, taken from reference TRBV5-1 and TRBJ2-7): KAGVTQTPRYLIKTRGQQVTLSCSPISGHRSVSWYQQTPGQGLQFLFEYFSETQRNKGNFPGRFSGRQFSNSRSEMNVSTLELGDSALYLCASSSLTALEQYFGPGTRLTVT.

This clonotype was counted only a few times. The CDR3 loop is CASSWTSGYHYEQYF. The DNA for the CDR3 is TGCGCCAGCAGCTGGACTAGCGGGTATCACTACGAGCAGTACTTC. V and J are TRBV5-1 and TRBJ2-7; 11 positions match TRBD2. CDR3 length equals 15 residues. V lost 3 bases to trimming and J lost 3 bases; unmatched junction nucleotides: 5. Germline V gene lookup returns CDR1 SGHRS and CDR2 YFSETQ.

The V call is TRBV12-3 or TRBV12-4, the J call TRBJ1-5; TRBD1 aligns across 7 bases. Trimming cost V 6 bases and J 6 bases; bases outside gene matches: 2. The CDR3 totals 12 residues. The CDR3 loop is CASRQGFQPQHF. DNA for the CDR3: TGTGCCAGCAGACAGGGGTTTCAGCCCCAGCATTTT.

The rearrangement links TRBV6-5 to TRBJ2-7; 7 bases align to TRBD1. Germline V gene data show CDR1 as MNHEY and CDR2 as SVGAGI. The V segment lost 2 bases and the J segment 4 bases; nucleotides outside the gene matches: 8. This CDR3 is 15 amino acids long. The CDR3 reads CASSYQTDRPYEQYF. The CDR3 nucleotides are TGTGCCAGCAGTTACCAGACGGACAGGCCTTACGAGCAGTACTTC.

In this sample, this clonotype turned up a few times. The chain employs TRBV20-1 and TRBJ2-1, with 10 bases lining up with TRBD2. Unmatched junction bases numbered 8, after V lost 1 base and J lost 8 bases. The germline gives CDR1 DFQATT, CDR2 SNEGSKA (reference sequence). The CDR3 extends over 15 amino acids. The CDR3 nucleotides read TGCAGTGCTAGAGTTCCAGCGGGAGGGCCCCATGAGCAGTTCTTC. As protein: CSARVPAGGPHEQFF.

This clonotype has just a few counts. CDR3 sequence (DNA): TGTGCCACCAGTGACCAGTCTACTAGCGGGAGTCAAGAGACCCAGTACTTC. Its protein product is CATSDQSTSGSQETQYF. The V gene is TRBV24-1, the J gene TRBJ2-5; 11 bases match TRBD2. The CDR3 runs 17 residues. The trim removed 4 bases at V and 2 bases at J, leaving 8 bases unmatched. Germline CDR1 is KGHDR and CDR2 is SFDVKD.

The chain uses TRBV12-3 or TRBV12-4 and TRBJ2-4; D is undetermined. This CDR3 is 14 amino acids long. Trimming left V 6 bases short and J 8 bases short, with 17 bases between. The DNA for the CDR3 is TGTGCCAGCAGACCCTCGTCCCGGGTGGACATTCAGTACTTC. Translating it yields CASRPSSRVDIQYF.

In its sample, this clonotype was seen a few times. This chain joins TRBV5-1 and TRBJ2-7; 10 nucleotides align to TRBD2. CDR3 length: 16 residues. V shed 1 base and J 4 bases; nucleotides not matched to a gene: 8. Germline V lookup: CDR1 SGHRS, CDR2 YFSETQ. CDR3 DNA: TGCGCCAGCAGCTTGAACACCGGGACTAGCGCGTACGAGCAGTACTTC. It specifies CASSLNTGTSAYEQYF. Full variable domain (rest looked up from reference TRBV5-1 and TRBJ2-7): KAGVTQTPRYLIKTRGQQVTLSCSPISGHRSVSWYQQTPGQGLQFLFEYFSETQRNKGNFPGRFSGRQFSNSRSEMNVSTLELGDSALYLCASSLNTGTSAYEQYFGPGTRLTVT.

In DNA, the CDR3 is TGTGCCAGCAGTTTTTTCGGCGGGAGGGACCCCGGGGAGCTGTTTTTT. It translates to CASSFFGGRDPGELFF. The chain links TRBV12-3 or TRBV12-4 to TRBJ2-2; TRBD2 agrees at 9 bases. The CDR3 spans 16 residues. Germline trimming cut 3 bases from V and 6 bases from J; bases unmatched to any gene: 8.

CDR3 sequence (DNA): TGTGCCAGCAGCTTAGCACATCCAGGGAGGTACACTGAAGCTTTCTTT. Translation: CASSLAHPGRYTEAFF. The V call is TRBV7-8, the J call TRBJ1-1; TRBD1 might be the D (5 bases). The CDR3 totals 16 residues. V lost 0 bases and J lost 3, with 14 bases in between. Per the germline V gene, CDR1 is SGHVS and CDR2 is FQNEAQ.

This chain uses TRBV24-1 with TRBJ2-5; D remains unclear. Germline-derived CDR1 and CDR2 are KGHDR and SFDVKD. This CDR3 spans 12 amino acids. The V and J ends lost 2 bases and 6 bases respectively, with 6 bases between them. Here the CDR3 DNA reads TGTGCCACCAGTGATTCGCGGAAGACCCAGTACTTC. Residues: CATSDSRKTQYF.

This clonotype appeared a few times. The rearrangement uses TRBV25-1 and TRBJ2-7; possibly TRBD2 for D (6 bases). Between the trimmed V and J ends, which lost 4 bases and 3 bases, there was a span of 19 bases. Germline CDR1 is MGHDK and CDR2 is SYGVNS. The CDR3 sequence is 16 residues long. The CDR3 DNA sequence: TGTGCCAGCAGTGGGTCCGGCGGGGCGGGATACTACGAGCAGTACTTC. Its translation is CASSGSGGAGYYEQYF.

There are many counts of this clonotype. J is TRBJ2-7 and V is TRBV7-9; perhaps TRBD1 as D (6 bases). The CDR3 has 12 residues. V lost 5 bases to trimming and J lost 4 bases, with 9 bases between them. Germline lookup yields CDR1 SEHNR and CDR2 FQNEAQ (reference sequence). The CDR3 here is CASSKTGYEQYF. The CDR3 DNA reads TGTGCCAGCAGCAAAACAGGGTACGAGCAGTACTTC. Variable domain in full (rest from reference TRBV7-9 and TRBJ2-7): DTGVSQNPRHKITKRGQNVTFRCDPISEHNRLYWYRQTLGQGPEFLTYFQNEAQLEKSRLLSDRFSAERPKGSFSTLEIQRTEQGDSAMYLCASSKTGYEQYFGPGTRLTVT.

The chain links TRBV7-2 to TRBJ2-5, with 7 nucleotides matching TRBD2. Germline V lookup: CDR1 SGHTA, CDR2 FQGNSA. The CDR3 runs to 12 residues. V dropped 8 bases and J dropped 4; count of bases not matched to a gene: 4. The CDR3 reads CASREVGETQYF. The CDR3 DNA is TGTGCCAGCCGGGAGGTTGGAGAGACCCAGTACTTC.

This clonotype has a count of ten or more. The V gene is TRBV20-1, the J gene TRBJ2-7, with 8 bases that match TRBD1. Germline lookup yields CDR1 DFQATT and CDR2 SNEGSKA (reference sequence). The CDR3 has 14 amino acids. Unmatched junction bases numbered 8, after V lost 5 bases and J lost 2 bases. CDR3 residues: CSAEDAGQAYEQYF. The CDR3 DNA follows: TGCAGTGCTGAAGATGCGGGACAGGCCTACGAGCAGTACTTC.

This rearrangement joins TRBV4-3 to TRBJ2-7; a possible D gene is TRBD1 (7 bases). The CDR3 sequence is 13 residues long. Trimming removed 4 bases from V and 5 bases from J, with 12 bases in between. In germline, CDR1 is LGHNA, CDR2 YSLEER. CDR3 nucleotides: TGCGCCAGCAGCCCTCAGGGGGAGGACGAGCAGTACTTC. Protein product: CASSPQGEDEQYF.

The chain couples TRBV6-2 or TRBV6-3 to TRBJ2-3; no definite D call. Germline V gives CDR1 MNHEY, CDR2 SVGEGT. The CDR3 consists of 14 residues. V shed 5 bases and J shed 1 base, with 10 bases lying between them. The CDR3 loop is CASSPVRGTDTQYF. In DNA form, the CDR3 reads TGTGCCAGCAGTCCGGTCAGAGGCACAGATACGCAGTATTTT.

This clonotype was found a few times. The genes are TRBV12-3 or TRBV12-4 and TRBJ2-7; no definite D call. V dropped 3 bases and J dropped 6 bases, with 6 bases sitting between them. The CDR3 covers 11 residues. The CDR3 DNA reads TGTGCCAGCAGTTTTATAGGCGAGCAGTACTTC. This codes for CASSFIGEQYF.